Presented here are 22 T cell receptor beta chains from one specimen sequenced in a study of blood T cell repertoires in COVID-19 (TCRdb year 2020). Receptor libraries were prepared by the immunoSEQ multiplex PCR assay. TCRdb re-hosts the immuneACCESS table, in-frame sequences only. Its copies lack some clones; in the studies checked, an unresolved V gene accounts for under half of them, and the cause for the rest is not known. This sample lists fewer than 200,000 clones; approximately 82% were detected once. The ten largest account for 3.6% of the sample. The sequenced sample was PBMCs or T cells enriched from blood (not recorded which). These receptors were collected from a woman between 45 and 60 years old in a cohort exposed to, infected with or recovered from COVID-19 (not recorded which).

The chain employs TRBV9 and TRBJ2-3; tentative D call: TRBD2 (6 bases). Germline V lookup: CDR1 SGDLS, CDR2 YYNGEE. This CDR3 spans 15 amino acids. Trimming stripped 1 base from V and 6 bases from J, with 15 bases between. The DNA of the CDR3 is TGTGCCAGCAGCGTACTTACCGCTGGAGGGGATACGCAGTATTTT. This codes for CASSVLTAGGDTQYF.

The chain carries TRBV6-6 and TRBJ1-1; unclear D gene. V was pared by 4 bases and J by 3 bases, with 9 bases between. Germline CDR1 is MNHNY and CDR2 is SVGAGI (reference sequence). CDR3 size: 13 residues. Here the CDR3 reads CASSFSPYTEAFF. CDR3 in DNA: TGTGCCAGCAGTTTCTCCCCGTACACTGAAGCTTTCTTT.

The CDR3 DNA sequence: TGTGCCAGTAGCACTCGACAGGGGGCTTCTAATGAAAAACTGTTTTTT. Protein: CASSTRQGASNEKLFF. The chain carries TRBV19 and TRBJ1-4; TRBD1 matches at 10 bases. The CDR3 extends over 16 amino acids. Germline loops: CDR1 LNHDA, CDR2 SQIVND (reference sequence). J was trimmed by 3 bases and V by 6 bases; bases with no gene match: 7.

The chain couples TRBV20-1 to TRBJ2-7; 12 bases are shared with TRBD1. V dropped 8 bases and J dropped 8; count of bases not matched to a gene: 4. Germline-derived CDR1 and CDR2 are DFQATT and SNEGSKA (reference sequence). CDR3 length: 11 amino acids. CDR3 coding DNA: TGCAGTACCGGGACAGGGGGCAAGCAGTACTTC. Protein product: CSTGTGGKQYF.

This chain links TRBV28 with TRBJ2-7; perhaps TRBD1 as D (5 bases). CDR1 and CDR2 (germline): MDHEN, SYDVKM. Trimming cost V 3 bases and J 2 bases, with 17 bases left between them. The CDR3 is 16 residues long. CDR3 sequence: CASSLSKGSPPYEQYF. In nucleotides, the CDR3 is TGTGCCAGCAGTTTGTCCAAGGGGTCTCCCCCCTACGAGCAGTACTTC.

The chain combines TRBV7-2 with TRBJ2-1, with TRBD2 matching 9 bases. There are 15 residues in the CDR3. The junction had 3 bases not matched to a gene; V was cut back by 4 bases and J by 2 bases. From germline, CDR1 is SGHTA and CDR2 FQGNSA. The CDR3 DNA is TGTGCCAGCAGCTCCGGGACTAGCACCTACAATGAGCAGTTCTTC. Its translation: CASSSGTSTYNEQFF.

This chain links TRBV28 with TRBJ1-2, with no clear D. The CDR3 spans 13 residues. Trimming cost V 4 bases and J 0 bases, with 6 bases left between them. Germline V CDR1 and CDR2: MDHEN, SYDVKM. In nucleotides, the CDR3 is TGTGCCAGCAGTTCATACTCTAACTATGGCTACACCTTC. This encodes CASSSYSNYGYTF.

Note on this clone: A much larger clonotype is one base distant, so this may be a read error. This chain joins TRBV14 and TRBJ1-2; D might be TRBD1 (6 bases). The CDR3 sequence is 13 residues long. Per the germline V gene, CDR1 is SGHDN and CDR2 is FVKESK. V lost 4 bases and J lost 4, with 10 bases in between. The CDR3 DNA reads TGTGCCAGCAGCCGAACAGGGACCTATGGCTACACCTTC. Protein product: CASSRTGTYGYTF.

The gene calls are TRBV4-1 and TRBJ2-7; D is perhaps TRBD1 (6 bases). V shed 0 bases and J shed 1 base, with 10 bases lying between them. The CDR3 is 15 residues long. CDR1 and CDR2 (germline): MGHRA, YSYEKL. In nucleotides, the CDR3 is TGCGCCAGCAGCCAAGAGACAGGAAGATCCTACGAGCAGTACTTC. Translating it yields CASSQETGRSYEQYF.

V usage is TRBV28 and J usage is TRBJ1-6; D possibly corresponds to TRBD1 (6 bases). Germline lookup yields CDR1 MDHEN and CDR2 SYDVKM. The CDR3 totals 14 residues. With 5 bases removed from V and 6 bases from J, the gap between germline ends came to 11 bases. CDR3 region: CASSIDRPNSPLHF. The CDR3 DNA is TGTGCCAGCAGTATAGACAGGCCTAATTCACCCCTCCACTTT.

J is TRBJ2-7 and V is TRBV4-2, with 7 bases that match TRBD2. V was clipped by 4 bases and J by 5 bases; unmatched bases: 5. The CDR3 consists of 13 residues. The germline CDR1 and CDR2 sequences are LGHNA and YNFKEQ. The CDR3 DNA follows: TGTGCCAGCAGCCCCGCTAGCGGCAACGAGCAGTACTTC. This encodes CASSPASGNEQYF.

This clone was detected many times. The gene calls are TRBV4-1 and TRBJ2-1, with 10 positions matching TRBD1. The V gene's germline CDR1 is MGHRA and CDR2 YSYEKL. Germline trimming cut 8 bases from V and 5 bases from J; bases unmatched to any gene: 3. There are 13 residues in the CDR3. The CDR3 spells CASGQGGNNEQFF. The CDR3 DNA reads TGCGCCAGCGGACAGGGGGGGAACAATGAGCAGTTCTTC.

V usage is TRBV11-2 and J usage is TRBJ1-3, with 7 bases fitting TRBD1. This CDR3 comprises 17 residues. Germline values: CDR1 SGHAT, CDR2 FQNNGV. V was pared by 4 bases and J by 0 bases, with 9 bases of the junction left unmatched. The CDR3 DNA reads TGTGCCAGCAGCTCGGCGGACAGGCCGAACTCTGGAAACACCATATATTTT. Its protein is CASSSADRPNSGNTIYF. Full variable domain (remainder filled in from reference TRBV11-2 and TRBJ1-3): EAGVAQSPRYKIIEKRQSVAFWCNPISGHATLYWYQQILGQGPKLLIQFQNNGVVDDSQLPKDRFSAERLKGVDSTLKIQPAKLEDSAVYLCASSSADRPNSGNTIYFGEGSWLTVV.

This clone was recorded only once. This rearrangement joins TRBV7-9 to TRBJ2-1, with 8 nucleotides matching TRBD2. CDR3 length equals 16 residues. Germline V gene lookup returns CDR1 SEHNR and CDR2 FQNEAQ (reference sequence). Trimming removed 6 bases from V and 0 bases from J; junction bases left unmatched: 7. CDR3 region: CASRPPSGHSYNEQFF. The CDR3 coding sequence is TGTGCCAGCAGACCCCCTAGCGGGCACTCCTACAATGAGCAGTTCTTC.

The chain has TRBV2 and TRBJ1-5; 8 nucleotides agree with TRBD1. The germline V gene has CDR1 SNHLY and CDR2 FYNNEI. This CDR3 region has 16 residues. V gave up 4 bases and J gave up 6 bases; unmatched junction bases: 11. As DNA, the CDR3 is TGTGCCAGCAGTGTCGAGGCAGGGGGCGGTGGTCAGCCCCAGCATTTT. It translates to CASSVEAGGGGQPQHF.

CDR3 loop: CASSTTQGMGYIEQYF. The CDR3 coding sequence is TGTGCCAGCAGTACCACCCAGGGGATGGGTTATATCGAGCAGTACTTC. V and J are TRBV28 and TRBJ2-7; D perhaps matches TRBD1 (6 bases). This CDR3 spans 16 amino acids. Germline V gives CDR1 MDHEN, CDR2 SYDVKM. Trimming took off 5 bases at V and 6 bases at J, with 23 bases between the two ends.

The chain couples TRBV25-1 to TRBJ1-4; 7 nucleotides line up with TRBD1. CDR3 length: 14 amino acids. Germline V gene sequence: CDR1 MGHDK, CDR2 SYGVNS. Trimming removed 6 bases from V and 7 bases from J; junction bases left unmatched: 8. The CDR3 here is CASRGQGVSEKLFF. The CDR3 DNA sequence: TGTGCCAGCAGGGGCCAGGGGGTAAGTGAAAAACTGTTTTTT.

V usage is TRBV28 and J usage is TRBJ2-1, with TRBD1 as a possible D gene (5 bases). Germline-derived CDR1 and CDR2 are MDHEN and SYDVKM. This CDR3 is built from 11 residues. V was trimmed by 11 bases and J by 7 bases, leaving 12 bases between them. The CDR3 nucleotides read TGTGCCTGGGGCGTTAGGAATGAGCAGTTCTTC. It is translated as CAWGVRNEQFF.

V usage is TRBV3-1 (or the pseudogene TRBV3-2) and J usage is TRBJ2-2; TRBD2 might be the D (6 bases). The CDR3 is 13 residues long. V was clipped by 4 bases and J by 8 bases, with 11 bases between them. Looked up from germline, CDR1 is LGHDT and CDR2 is YNNKEL (reference sequence). CDR3 nucleotides: TGTGCCAGCAGCCTAGCGGTTAAGGGGGAGCTGTTTTTT. This translates into CASSLAVKGELFF.

The rearrangement links TRBV4-1 to TRBJ2-7; weak D call: TRBD2 (7 bases). The length of the CDR3 is 20 residues. Germline values: CDR1 MGHRA, CDR2 YSYEKL. The V and J ends lost 0 bases and 3 bases respectively, with 27 bases between them. The CDR3 here is CASSQDVFVPRQAGVYEQYF. CDR3 sequence (DNA): TGCGCCAGCAGCCAAGATGTTTTCGTCCCTAGACAGGCGGGAGTCTACGAGCAGTACTTC.

CDR3 loop: CATSDPSGGGYEETQYF. CDR3 sequence (DNA): TGTGCCACCAGTGACCCTTCGGGCGGGGGGTATGAAGAGACCCAGTACTTC. The rearrangement joins TRBV24-1 to TRBJ2-5; 8 bases fit TRBD2. Trimming took 4 bases from V and 3 from J; bases not matched to a gene: 12. This CDR3 spans 17 amino acids. Germline values: CDR1 KGHDR, CDR2 SFDVKD.

This sequence joins TRBV7-9 and TRBJ1-4, with D possibly TRBD1 on 6 matching bases. Trimming left V 1 base short and J 7 bases short, with 10 bases between. CDR1 and CDR2 (germline): SEHNR, FQNEAQ (reference sequence). This CDR3 has 14 residues. The CDR3 region has the DNA TGTGCCAGCAGCTTAGGGCAGGGGTTTGAAAAACTGTTTTTT. This sequence encodes CASSLGQGFEKLFF.